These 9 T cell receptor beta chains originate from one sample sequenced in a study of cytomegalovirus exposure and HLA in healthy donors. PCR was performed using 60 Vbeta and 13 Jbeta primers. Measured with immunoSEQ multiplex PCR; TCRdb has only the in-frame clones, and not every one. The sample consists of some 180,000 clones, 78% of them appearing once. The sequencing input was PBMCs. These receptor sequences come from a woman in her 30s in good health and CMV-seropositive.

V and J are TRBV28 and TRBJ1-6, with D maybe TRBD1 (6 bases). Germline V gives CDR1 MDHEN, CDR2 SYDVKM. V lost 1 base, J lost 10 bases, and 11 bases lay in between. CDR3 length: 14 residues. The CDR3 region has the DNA TGTGCCAGCAGTTTATCAGGGGCTAGGTCACCCCTCCACTTT. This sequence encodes CASSLSGARSPLHF.

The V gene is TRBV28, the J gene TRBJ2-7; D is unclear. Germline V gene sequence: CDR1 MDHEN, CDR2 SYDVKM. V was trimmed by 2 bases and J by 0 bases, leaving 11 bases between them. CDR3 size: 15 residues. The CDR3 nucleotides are TGTGCCAGCAGTTTAATGACCCGGAGCTCCTACGAGCAGTACTTC. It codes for CASSLMTRSSYEQYF.

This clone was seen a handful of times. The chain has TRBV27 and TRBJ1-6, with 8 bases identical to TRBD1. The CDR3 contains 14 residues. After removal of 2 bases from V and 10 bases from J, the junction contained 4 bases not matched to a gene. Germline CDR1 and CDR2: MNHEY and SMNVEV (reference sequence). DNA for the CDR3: TGTGCCAGCAGTTTAGACAGGGGTGGGTCACCCCTCCACTTT. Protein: CASSLDRGGSPLHF.

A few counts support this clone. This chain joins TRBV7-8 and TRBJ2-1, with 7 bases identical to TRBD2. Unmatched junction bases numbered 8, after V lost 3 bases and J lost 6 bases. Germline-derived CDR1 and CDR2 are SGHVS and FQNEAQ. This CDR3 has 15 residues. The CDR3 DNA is TGTGCCAGCAGCTTTCGTGGCGGGGGACCCAATGAGCAGTTCTTC. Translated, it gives CASSFRGGGPNEQFF. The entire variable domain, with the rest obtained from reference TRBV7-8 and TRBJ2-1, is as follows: GAGVSQSPRYKVAKRGQDVALRCDPISGHVSLFWYQQALGQGPEFLTYFQNEAQLDKSGLPSDRFFAERPEGSVSTLKIQRTQQEDSAVYLCASSFRGGGPNEQFFGPGTRLTVL.

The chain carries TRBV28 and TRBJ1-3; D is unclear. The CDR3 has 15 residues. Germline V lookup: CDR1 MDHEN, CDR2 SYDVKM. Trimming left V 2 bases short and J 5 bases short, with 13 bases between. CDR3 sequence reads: CASSLPHLGRNTIYF. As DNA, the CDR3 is TGTGCCAGCAGTTTACCCCACCTGGGCCGAAACACCATATATTTT.

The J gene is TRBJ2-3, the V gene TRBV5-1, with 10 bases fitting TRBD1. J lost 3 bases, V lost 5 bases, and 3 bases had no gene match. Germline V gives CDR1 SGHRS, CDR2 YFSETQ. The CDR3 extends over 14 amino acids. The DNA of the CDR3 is TGCGCCAGCAGGACAGGGGGCTTAACAGATACGCAGTATTTT. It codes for CASRTGGLTDTQYF.

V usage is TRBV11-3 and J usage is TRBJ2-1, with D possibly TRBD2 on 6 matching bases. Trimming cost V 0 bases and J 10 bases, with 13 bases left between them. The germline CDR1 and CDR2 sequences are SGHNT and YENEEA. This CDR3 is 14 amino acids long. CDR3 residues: CASSLDGSPWEQFF. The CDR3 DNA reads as TGTGCCAGCAGCTTAGACGGGAGTCCCTGGGAGCAGTTCTTC. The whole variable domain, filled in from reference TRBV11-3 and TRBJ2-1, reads EAGVVQSPRYKIIEKKQPVAFWCNPISGHNTLYWYLQNLGQGPELLIRYENEEAVDDSQLPKDRFSAERLKGVDSTLKIQPAELGDSAVYLCASSLDGSPWEQFFGPGTRLTVL.

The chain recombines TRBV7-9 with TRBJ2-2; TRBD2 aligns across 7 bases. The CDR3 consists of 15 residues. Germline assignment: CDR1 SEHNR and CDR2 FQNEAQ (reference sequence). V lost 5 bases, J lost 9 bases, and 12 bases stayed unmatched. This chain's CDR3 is CASSPASGMARELFF. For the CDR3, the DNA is TGTGCCAGCAGCCCCGCTAGCGGTATGGCAAGGGAGCTGTTTTTT.

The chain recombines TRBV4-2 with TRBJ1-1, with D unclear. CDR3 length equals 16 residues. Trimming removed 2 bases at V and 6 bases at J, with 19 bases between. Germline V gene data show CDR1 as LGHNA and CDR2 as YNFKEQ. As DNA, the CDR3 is TGTGCCAGCAGCCAACGCGTAGAGGGCGGGTACGCTGAAGCTTTCTTT. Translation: CASSQRVEGGYAEAFF.